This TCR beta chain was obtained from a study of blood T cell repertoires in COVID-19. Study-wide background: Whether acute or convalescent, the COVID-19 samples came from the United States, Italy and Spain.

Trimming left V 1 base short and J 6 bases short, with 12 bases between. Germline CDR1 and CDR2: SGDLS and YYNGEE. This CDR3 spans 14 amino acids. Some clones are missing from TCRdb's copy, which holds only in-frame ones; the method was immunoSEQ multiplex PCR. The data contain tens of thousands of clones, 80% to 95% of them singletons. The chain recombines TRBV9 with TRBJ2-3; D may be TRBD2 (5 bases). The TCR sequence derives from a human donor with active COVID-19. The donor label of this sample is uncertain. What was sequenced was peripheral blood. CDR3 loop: CASSVPDGKDTQYF. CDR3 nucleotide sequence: TGTGCCAGCAGCGTACCCGACGGGAAGGATACGCAGTATTTT.